This TCR beta chain emerged from a study of OX40 agonist ivuxolimab in advanced cancers. Study results and caveats: Some of the nonresponding patients also showed low levels of normalized T-cell clonal expansion.

Germline values: CDR1 WNHNN, CDR2 SYGVQD (reference sequence). CDR3 size: 15 residues. Trimming took off 0 bases at V and 0 bases at J, with 8 bases between the two ends. This table comes from immunoSEQ multiplex PCR, and its TCRdb copy is limited to in-frame clones, with some not included. Of roughly 91,000 clones listed, 70% to 90% are singletons. Notes on this clone: Antigen specificity is unknown.

This chain links TRBV10-1 with TRBJ1-1; D is uncertain. The source material was CD4+ or CD8+ T cells sorted from blood, sampled in a trial of the OX40 agonist ivuxolimab. This TCR was recovered from an adult with an advanced solid tumor such as melanoma, head and neck, liver or kidney cancer. The CDR3 reads CASSESGGVNTEAFF. The DNA for the CDR3 is TGCGCCAGCAGTGAGTCAGGAGGAGTGAACACTGAAGCTTTCTTT.